The clone carrying this T cell receptor (beta chain) was recorded many times. Its target is unknown. This entry is derived from a study of beta chain features in type 1 diabetes. Study-level results: Among all four CD4+ subsets, Type 1 diabetes patients had TCRB CDR3s that were moderately but significantly shorter.

In total, each donor contributed a single heparinised blood draw that averaged around 100 mL. Over 95% purity was reached by all sorted populations. Trimming cost V 5 bases and J 4 bases; bases outside gene matches: 11. The CDR3 extends over 16 amino acids. CDR1 MDHEN and CDR2 SYDVKM come from the germline V gene. Isolated RNA was reverse transcribed in full, so expressed TCRB transcripts were sequenced. Only in-frame clones appear in the TCRdb table, and some are missing; sequencing was by immunoSEQ multiplex PCR. The sample includes approximately 170,000 clones, almost 8% of them seen just once. The chain joins TRBV28 to TRBJ2-7; 10 bases agree with TRBD1. Material for sequencing was central memory CD4+ T cells from blood. The TCR was taken from a man aged 18 to 30 with type 1 diabetes. CDR3 residues: CASSKEGDRGFYEQYF. In nucleotides, the CDR3 is TGTGCCAGCAGTAAAGAGGGGGACAGGGGATTTTACGAGCAGTACTTC.